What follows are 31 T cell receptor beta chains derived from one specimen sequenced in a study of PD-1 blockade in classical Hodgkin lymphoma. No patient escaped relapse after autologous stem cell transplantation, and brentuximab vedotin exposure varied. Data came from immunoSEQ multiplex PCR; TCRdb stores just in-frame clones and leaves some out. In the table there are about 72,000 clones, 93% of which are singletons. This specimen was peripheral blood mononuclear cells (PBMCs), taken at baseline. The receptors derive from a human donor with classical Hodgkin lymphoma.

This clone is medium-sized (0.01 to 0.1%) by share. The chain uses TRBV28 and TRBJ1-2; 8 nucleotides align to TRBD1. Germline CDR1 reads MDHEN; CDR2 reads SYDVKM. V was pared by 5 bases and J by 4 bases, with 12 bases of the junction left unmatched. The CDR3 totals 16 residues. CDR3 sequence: CASSPPSGTGLYGYTF. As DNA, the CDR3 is TGTGCCAGCAGTCCACCCTCGGGGACAGGTCTCTATGGCTACACCTTC.

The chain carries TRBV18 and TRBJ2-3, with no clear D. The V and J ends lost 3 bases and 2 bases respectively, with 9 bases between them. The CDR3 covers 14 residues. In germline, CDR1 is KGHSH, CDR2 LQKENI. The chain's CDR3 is CASSPEGITDTQYF. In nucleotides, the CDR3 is TGTGCCAGCTCACCTGAAGGGATCACAGATACGCAGTATTTT.

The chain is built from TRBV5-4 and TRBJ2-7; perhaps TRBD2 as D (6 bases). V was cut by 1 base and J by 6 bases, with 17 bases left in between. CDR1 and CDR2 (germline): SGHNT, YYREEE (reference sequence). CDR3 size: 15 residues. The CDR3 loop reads CASSLWSPWRGEQYF. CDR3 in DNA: TGTGCCAGCAGCTTGTGGAGTCCCTGGCGGGGCGAGCAGTACTTC.

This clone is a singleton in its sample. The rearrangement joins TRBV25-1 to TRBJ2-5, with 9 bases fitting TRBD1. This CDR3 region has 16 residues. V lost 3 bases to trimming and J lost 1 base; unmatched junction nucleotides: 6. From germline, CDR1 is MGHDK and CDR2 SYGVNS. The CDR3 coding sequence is TGTGCCAGCAGTGAGCTAGGGACAGGGTTCCAAGAGACCCAGTACTTC. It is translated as CASSELGTGFQETQYF. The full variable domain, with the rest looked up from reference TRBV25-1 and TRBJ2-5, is EADIYQTPRYLVIGTGKKITLECSQTMGHDKMYWYQQDPGMELHLIHYSYGVNSTEKGDLSSESTVSRIRTEHFPLTLESARPSHTSQYLCASSELGTGFQETQYFGPGTRLLVL.

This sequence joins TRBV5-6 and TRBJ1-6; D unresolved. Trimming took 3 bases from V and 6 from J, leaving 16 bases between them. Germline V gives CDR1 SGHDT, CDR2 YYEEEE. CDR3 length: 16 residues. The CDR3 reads CASSWAAGRLNSPLHF. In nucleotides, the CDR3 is TGTGCCAGCAGCTGGGCGGCGGGTAGACTTAATTCACCCCTCCACTTT.

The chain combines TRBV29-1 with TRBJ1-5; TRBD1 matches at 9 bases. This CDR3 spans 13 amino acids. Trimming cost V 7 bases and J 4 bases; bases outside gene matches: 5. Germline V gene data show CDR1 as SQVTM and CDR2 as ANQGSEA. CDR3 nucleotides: TGCAGCGCTGGGACAGGGTTGAATCAGCCCCAGCATTTT. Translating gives CSAGTGLNQPQHF.

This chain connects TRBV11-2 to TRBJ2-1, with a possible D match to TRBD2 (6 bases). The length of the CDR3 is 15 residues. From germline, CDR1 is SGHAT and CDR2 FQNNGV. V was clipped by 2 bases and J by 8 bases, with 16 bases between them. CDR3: CASSLPGLRSYEQFF. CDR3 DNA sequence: TGTGCCAGCAGCTTACCGGGACTCCGGTCATATGAGCAGTTCTTC.

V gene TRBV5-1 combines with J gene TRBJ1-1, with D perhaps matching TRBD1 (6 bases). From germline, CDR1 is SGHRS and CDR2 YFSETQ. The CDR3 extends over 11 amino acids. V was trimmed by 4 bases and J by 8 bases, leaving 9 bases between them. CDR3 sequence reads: CASSEGTEAFF. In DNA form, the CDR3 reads TGCGCCAGCAGCGAGGGGACAGAAGCTTTCTTT.

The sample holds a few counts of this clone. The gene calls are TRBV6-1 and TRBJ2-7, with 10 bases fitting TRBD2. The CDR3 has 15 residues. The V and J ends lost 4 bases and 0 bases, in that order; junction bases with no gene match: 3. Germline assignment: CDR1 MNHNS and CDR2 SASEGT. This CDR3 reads CASSGTSGSSYEQYF. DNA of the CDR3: TGTGCCAGCAGTGGGACTAGCGGCAGCTCCTACGAGCAGTACTTC.

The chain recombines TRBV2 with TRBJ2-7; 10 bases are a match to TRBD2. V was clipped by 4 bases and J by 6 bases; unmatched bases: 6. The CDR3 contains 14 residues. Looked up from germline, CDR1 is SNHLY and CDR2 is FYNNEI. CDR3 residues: CASSVSSGGSEQYF. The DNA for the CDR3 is TGTGCCAGCAGTGTATCTAGCGGGGGTTCCGAGCAGTACTTC.

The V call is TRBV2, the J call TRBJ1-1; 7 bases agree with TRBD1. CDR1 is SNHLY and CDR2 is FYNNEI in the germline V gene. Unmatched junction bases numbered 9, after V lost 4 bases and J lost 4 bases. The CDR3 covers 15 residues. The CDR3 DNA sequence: TGTGCCAGCAGTGGGCGGGGATCAGGGGGCACTGAAGCTTTCTTT. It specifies CASSGRGSGGTEAFF. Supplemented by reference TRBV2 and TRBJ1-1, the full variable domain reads EPEVTQTPSHQVTQMGQEVILRCVPISNHLYFYWYRQILGQKVEFLVSFYNNEISEKSEIFDDQFSVERPDGSNFTLKIRSTKLEDSAMYFCASSGRGSGGTEAFFGQGTRLTVV.

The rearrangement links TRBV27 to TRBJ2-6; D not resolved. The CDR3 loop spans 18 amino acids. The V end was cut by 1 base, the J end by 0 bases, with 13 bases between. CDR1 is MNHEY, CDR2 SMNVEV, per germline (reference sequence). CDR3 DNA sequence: TGTGCCAGCAGTTTATACTGGAAACCCGTCTCTGGGGCCAACGTCCTGACTTTC. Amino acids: CASSLYWKPVSGANVLTF.

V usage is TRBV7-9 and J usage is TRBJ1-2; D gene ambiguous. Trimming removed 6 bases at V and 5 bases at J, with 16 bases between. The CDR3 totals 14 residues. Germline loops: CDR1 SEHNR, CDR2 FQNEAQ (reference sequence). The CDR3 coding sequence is TGTGCCAGCAGTTTATCCCAGACTGGGTATGGCTACACCTTC. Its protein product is CASSLSQTGYGYTF.

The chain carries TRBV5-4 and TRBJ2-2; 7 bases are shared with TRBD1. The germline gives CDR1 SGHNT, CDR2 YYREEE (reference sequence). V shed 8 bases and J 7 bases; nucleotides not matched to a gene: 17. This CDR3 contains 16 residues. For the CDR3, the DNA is TGTGCCAGTTTGCGCTGGGACAGCCTGGGGAACGGGGAGCTGTTTTTT. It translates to CASLRWDSLGNGELFF.

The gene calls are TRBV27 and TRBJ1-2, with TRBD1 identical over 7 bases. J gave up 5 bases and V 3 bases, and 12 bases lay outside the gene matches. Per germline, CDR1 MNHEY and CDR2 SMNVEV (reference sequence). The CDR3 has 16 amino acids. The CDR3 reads CASSFYGTGQPYGYTF. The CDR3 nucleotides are TGTGCCAGCAGTTTCTACGGCACGGGACAGCCATATGGCTACACCTTC.

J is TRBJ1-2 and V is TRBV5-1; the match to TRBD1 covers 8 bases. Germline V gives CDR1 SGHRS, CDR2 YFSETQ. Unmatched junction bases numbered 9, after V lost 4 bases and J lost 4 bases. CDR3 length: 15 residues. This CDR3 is CASSPTQGAPYGYTF. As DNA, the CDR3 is TGCGCCAGCAGCCCGACCCAGGGGGCACCCTATGGCTACACCTTC. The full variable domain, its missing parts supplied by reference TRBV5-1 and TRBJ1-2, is KAGVTQTPRYLIKTRGQQVTLSCSPISGHRSVSWYQQTPGQGLQFLFEYFSETQRNKGNFPGRFSGRQFSNSRSEMNVSTLELGDSALYLCASSPTQGAPYGYTFGSGTRLTVV.

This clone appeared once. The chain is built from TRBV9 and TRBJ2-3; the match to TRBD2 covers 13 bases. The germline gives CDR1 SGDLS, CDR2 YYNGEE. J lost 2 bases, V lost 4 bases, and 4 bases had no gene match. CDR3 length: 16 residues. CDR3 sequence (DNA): TGTGCCAGCAGCCAGGGACTAGCGGGACTCACAGATACGCAGTATTTT. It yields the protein CASSQGLAGLTDTQYF.

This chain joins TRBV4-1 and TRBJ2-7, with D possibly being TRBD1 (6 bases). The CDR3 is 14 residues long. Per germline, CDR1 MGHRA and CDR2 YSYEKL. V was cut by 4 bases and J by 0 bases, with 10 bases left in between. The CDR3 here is CASSLRDNSYEQYF. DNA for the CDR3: TGCGCCAGCAGCCTCCGGGACAACTCCTACGAGCAGTACTTC.

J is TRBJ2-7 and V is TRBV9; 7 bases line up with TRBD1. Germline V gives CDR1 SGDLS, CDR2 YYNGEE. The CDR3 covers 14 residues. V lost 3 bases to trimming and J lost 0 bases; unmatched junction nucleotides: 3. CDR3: CASSEGTVSYEQYF. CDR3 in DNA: TGTGCCAGCAGCGAGGGGACAGTCTCCTACGAGCAGTACTTC.

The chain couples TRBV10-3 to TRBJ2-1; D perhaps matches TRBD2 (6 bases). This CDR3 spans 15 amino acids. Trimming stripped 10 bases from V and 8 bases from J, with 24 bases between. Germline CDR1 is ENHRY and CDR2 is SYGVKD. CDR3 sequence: CATLPGLPPTHEQFF. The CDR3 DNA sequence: TGTGCCACCCTACCGGGACTCCCTCCAACTCATGAGCAGTTCTTC.

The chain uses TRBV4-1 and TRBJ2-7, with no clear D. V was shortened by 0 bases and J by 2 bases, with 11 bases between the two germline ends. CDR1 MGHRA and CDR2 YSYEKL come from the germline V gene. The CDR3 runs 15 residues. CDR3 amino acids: CASSQEPDGPYEQYF. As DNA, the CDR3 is TGCGCCAGCAGCCAAGAGCCGGACGGTCCCTACGAGCAGTACTTC.

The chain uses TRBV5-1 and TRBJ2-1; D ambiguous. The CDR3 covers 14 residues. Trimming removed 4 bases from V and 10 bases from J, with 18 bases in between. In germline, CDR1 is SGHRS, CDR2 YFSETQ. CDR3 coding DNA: TGCGCCAGCAGCCGCACCCCCCTCGTAGTCGAGCAGTTCTTC. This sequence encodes CASSRTPLVVEQFF.

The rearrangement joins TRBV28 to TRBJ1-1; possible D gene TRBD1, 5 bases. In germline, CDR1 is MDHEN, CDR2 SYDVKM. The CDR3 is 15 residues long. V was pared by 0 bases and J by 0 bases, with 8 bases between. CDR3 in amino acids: CASSLWDTLNTEAFF. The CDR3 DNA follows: TGTGCCAGCAGTTTATGGGACACCTTGAACACTGAAGCTTTCTTT.

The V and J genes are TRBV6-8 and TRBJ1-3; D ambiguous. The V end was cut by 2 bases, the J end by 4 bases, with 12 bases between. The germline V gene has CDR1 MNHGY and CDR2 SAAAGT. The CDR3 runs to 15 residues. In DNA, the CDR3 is TGTGCCAGCAGTTACATGGAGTGGAACGGAAACACCATATATTTT. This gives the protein CASSYMEWNGNTIYF.

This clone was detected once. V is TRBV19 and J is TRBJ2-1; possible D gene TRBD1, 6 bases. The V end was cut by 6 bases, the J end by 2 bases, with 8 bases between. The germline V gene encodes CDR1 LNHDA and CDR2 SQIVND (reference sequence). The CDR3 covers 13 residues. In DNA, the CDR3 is TGTGCCAGTAGAAGGACAGCCTACAATGAGCAGTTCTTC. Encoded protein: CASRRTAYNEQFF.

CDR3 in DNA: TGCGCCAGCAGCTTGGGGACAAAGCAGGGGGTTTGGGATACGCAGTATTTT. Its translation is CASSLGTKQGVWDTQYF. This sequence joins TRBV5-1 and TRBJ2-3, with 7 bases aligning to TRBD1. The CDR3 is made up of 17 amino acids. Germline lookup yields CDR1 SGHRS and CDR2 YFSETQ. V lost 0 bases and J lost 6; bases outside the gene matches: 13. The whole variable domain, filled in from reference TRBV5-1 and TRBJ2-3, reads KAGVTQTPRYLIKTRGQQVTLSCSPISGHRSVSWYQQTPGQGLQFLFEYFSETQRNKGNFPGRFSGRQFSNSRSEMNVSTLELGDSALYLCASSLGTKQGVWDTQYFGPGTRLTVL.

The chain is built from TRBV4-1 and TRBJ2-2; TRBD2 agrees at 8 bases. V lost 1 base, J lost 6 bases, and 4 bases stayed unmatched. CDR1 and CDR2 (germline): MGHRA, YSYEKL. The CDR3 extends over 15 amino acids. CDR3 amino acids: CASSQALAGPGELFF. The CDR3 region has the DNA TGCGCCAGCAGCCAAGCGCTAGCGGGCCCCGGGGAGCTGTTTTTT.

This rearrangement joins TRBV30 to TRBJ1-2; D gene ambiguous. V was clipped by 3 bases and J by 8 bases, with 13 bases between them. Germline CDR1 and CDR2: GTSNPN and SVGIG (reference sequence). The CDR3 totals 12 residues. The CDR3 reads CAWRDPGPGYTF. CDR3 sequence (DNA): TGTGCCTGGAGGGATCCGGGCCCCGGCTACACCTTC.

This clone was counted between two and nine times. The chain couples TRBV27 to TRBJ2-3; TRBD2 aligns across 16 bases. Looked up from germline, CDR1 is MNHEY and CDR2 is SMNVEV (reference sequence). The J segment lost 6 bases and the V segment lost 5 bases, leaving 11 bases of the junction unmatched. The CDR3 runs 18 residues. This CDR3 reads CASSLGTSGRAGADTQYF. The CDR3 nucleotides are TGTGCCAGCAGTCTGGGGACTAGCGGGAGGGCCGGGGCGGATACGCAGTATTTT.

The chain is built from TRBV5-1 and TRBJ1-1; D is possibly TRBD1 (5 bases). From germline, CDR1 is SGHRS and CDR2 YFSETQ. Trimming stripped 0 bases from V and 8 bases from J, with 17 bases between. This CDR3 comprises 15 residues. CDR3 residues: CASSLGPGTANEAFF. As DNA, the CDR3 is TGCGCCAGCAGCTTGGGCCCGGGGACGGCAAACGAAGCTTTCTTT.

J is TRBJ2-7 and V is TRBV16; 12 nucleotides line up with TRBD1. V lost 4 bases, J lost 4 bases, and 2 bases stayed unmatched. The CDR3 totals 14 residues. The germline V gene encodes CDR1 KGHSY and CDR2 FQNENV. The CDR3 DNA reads TGTGCCAGCAGCCCGGGACAGGGGGCGTACGAGCAGTACTTC. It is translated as CASSPGQGAYEQYF.